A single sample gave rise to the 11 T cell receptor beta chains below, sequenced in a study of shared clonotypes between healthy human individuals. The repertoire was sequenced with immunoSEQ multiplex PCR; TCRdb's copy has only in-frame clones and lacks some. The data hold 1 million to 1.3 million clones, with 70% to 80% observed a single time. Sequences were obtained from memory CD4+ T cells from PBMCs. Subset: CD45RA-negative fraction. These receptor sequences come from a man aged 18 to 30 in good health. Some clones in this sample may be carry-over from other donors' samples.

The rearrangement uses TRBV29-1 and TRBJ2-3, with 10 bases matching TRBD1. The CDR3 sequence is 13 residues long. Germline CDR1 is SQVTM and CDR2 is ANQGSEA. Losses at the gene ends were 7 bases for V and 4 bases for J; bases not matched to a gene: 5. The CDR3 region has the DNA TGCAGCGGGGGGACAGGGGAGGCAGATACGCAGTATTTT. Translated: CSGGTGEADTQYF.

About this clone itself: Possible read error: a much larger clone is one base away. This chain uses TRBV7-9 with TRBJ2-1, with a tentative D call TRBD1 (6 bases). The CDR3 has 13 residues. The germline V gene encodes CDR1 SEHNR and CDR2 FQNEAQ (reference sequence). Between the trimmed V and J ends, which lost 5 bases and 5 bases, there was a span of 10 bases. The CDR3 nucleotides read TGTGCCAGCAGCGTCGGACAGAACAATGAGCAGTTCTTC. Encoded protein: CASSVGQNNEQFF.

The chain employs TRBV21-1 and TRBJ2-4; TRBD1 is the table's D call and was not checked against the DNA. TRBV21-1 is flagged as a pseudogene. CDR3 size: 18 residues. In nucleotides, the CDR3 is TGTGCCAGCAGCAAAAAAATTCGGGACAGGGTAGCCAAAAACATTCAGTACTTC. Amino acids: CASSKKIRDRVAKNIQYF.

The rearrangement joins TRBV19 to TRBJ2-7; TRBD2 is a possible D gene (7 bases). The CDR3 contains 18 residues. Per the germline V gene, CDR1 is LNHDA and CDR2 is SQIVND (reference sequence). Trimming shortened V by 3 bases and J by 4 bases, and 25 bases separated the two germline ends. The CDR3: CASSIMGGPTHTLYEQYF. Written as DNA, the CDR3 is TGTGCCAGTAGTATTATGGGGGGGCCAACCCACACCCTTTACGAGCAGTACTTC.

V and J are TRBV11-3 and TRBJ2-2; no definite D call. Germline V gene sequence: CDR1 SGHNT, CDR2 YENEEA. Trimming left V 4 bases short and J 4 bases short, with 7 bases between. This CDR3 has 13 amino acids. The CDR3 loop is CASSWGTTGELFF. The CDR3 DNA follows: TGTGCCAGCAGCTGGGGTACCACCGGGGAGCTGTTTTTT.

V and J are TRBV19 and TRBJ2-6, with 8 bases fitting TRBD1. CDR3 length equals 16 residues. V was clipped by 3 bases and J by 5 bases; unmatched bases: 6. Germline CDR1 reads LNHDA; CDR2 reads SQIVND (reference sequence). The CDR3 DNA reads TGTGCCAGTAGTATTTCAGGGGGCGGGAGGGCCAACGTCCTGACTTTC. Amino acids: CASSISGGGRANVLTF.

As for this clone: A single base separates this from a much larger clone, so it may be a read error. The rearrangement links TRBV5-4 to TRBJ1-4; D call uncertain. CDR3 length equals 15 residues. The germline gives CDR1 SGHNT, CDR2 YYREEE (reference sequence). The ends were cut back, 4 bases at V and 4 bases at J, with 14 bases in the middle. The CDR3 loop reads CASSRDDGLNEKLFF. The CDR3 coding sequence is TGTGCCAGCAGCAGGGATGACGGGCTTAATGAAAAACTGTTTTTT.

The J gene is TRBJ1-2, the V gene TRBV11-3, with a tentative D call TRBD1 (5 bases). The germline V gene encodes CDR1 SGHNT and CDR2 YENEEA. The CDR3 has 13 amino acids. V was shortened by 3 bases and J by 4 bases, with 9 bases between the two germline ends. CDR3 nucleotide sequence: TGTGCCAGCAGCTTCCGGGACCGCTATGGCTACACCTTC. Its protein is CASSFRDRYGYTF.

The CDR3, as DNA: TGTGCCAGCAGTTTACAAGGGGCCTACAATGAGCAGTTCTTC. Translating it yields CASSLQGAYNEQFF. V gene TRBV6-6 combines with J gene TRBJ2-1, with D tentatively TRBD1 (5 bases). The germline V gene has CDR1 MNHNY and CDR2 SVGAGI (reference sequence). The CDR3 length is 14 residues. Trimming left V 4 bases short and J 2 bases short, with 9 bases between.

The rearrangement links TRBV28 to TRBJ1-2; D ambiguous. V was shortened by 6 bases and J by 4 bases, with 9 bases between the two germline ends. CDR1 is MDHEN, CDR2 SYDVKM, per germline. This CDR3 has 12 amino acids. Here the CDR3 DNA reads TGTGCCAGCAGGAAAAGGACCTATGGCTACACCTTC. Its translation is CASRKRTYGYTF.

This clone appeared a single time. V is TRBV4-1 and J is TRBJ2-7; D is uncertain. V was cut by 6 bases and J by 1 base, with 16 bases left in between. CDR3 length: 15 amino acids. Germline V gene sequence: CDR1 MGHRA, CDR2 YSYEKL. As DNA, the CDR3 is TGCGCCAGCAGTGAGTCTCTGGCCAGATCCTACGAGCAGTACTTC. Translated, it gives CASSESLARSYEQYF.